Shown below are 19 T cell receptor beta chains from a single sample sequenced in a study of OX40 agonist ivuxolimab in advanced cancers. Measured with immunoSEQ multiplex PCR; TCRdb has only the in-frame clones, and not every one. This sample has tens of thousands of clones; approximately 86% occur once, and the top ten carry 0.8% to 1%. The starting material was CD4+ or CD8+ T cells sorted from blood, obtained in a trial of the OX40 agonist ivuxolimab. These receptors were collected from an adult with an advanced solid tumor such as melanoma, head and neck, liver or kidney cancer.

The chain recombines TRBV6-5 with TRBJ2-1; D remains ambiguous. The germline V and J ends were trimmed by 6 bases and 3 bases, with 9 bases remaining between them. This CDR3 is built from 13 residues. CDR1 and CDR2 from the germline V gene are MNHEY and SVGAGI. CDR3 protein: CASRDRGYNEQFF. DNA for the CDR3: TGTGCCAGCAGGGATCGCGGCTACAATGAGCAGTTCTTC.

The chain uses TRBV18 and TRBJ2-1; no firm D call. The V end lost 2 bases, the J end lost 3 bases, and 5 bases lay between the germline ends. From germline, CDR1 is KGHSH and CDR2 LQKENI. The CDR3 extends over 13 amino acids. The CDR3 DNA reads as TGTGCCAGCTCACCAAGCCGCTACAATGAGCAGTTCTTC. Its protein product is CASSPSRYNEQFF.

This chain joins TRBV18 and TRBJ2-5; TRBD1 agrees at 10 bases. CDR1 and CDR2 from the germline V gene are KGHSH and LQKENI. Trimming cost V 6 bases and J 9 bases; bases outside gene matches: 16. The CDR3 sequence is 16 residues long. The CDR3 coding sequence is TGTGCCAGCTCCGAATCCGGGACAGGGGCCCGAGGGTCCCAGTACTTC. Its translation is CASSESGTGARGSQYF.

The V call is TRBV19, the J call TRBJ1-5; possible D gene TRBD1, 5 bases. CDR1 and CDR2 from the germline V gene are LNHDA and SQIVND (reference sequence). Between the trimmed V and J ends, which lost 6 bases and 0 bases, there was a span of 15 bases. The CDR3 runs to 16 residues. This chain's CDR3 is CASRMGREYSNQPQHF. The CDR3 DNA follows: TGTGCCAGTAGGATGGGACGGGAATATAGCAATCAGCCCCAGCATTTT.

J is TRBJ2-1 and V is TRBV5-5; TRBD1 matches at 8 bases. The CDR3 has 17 residues. CDR1 and CDR2 from the germline V gene are SGHKS and YYEKEE (reference sequence). J was trimmed by 3 bases and V by 3 bases; bases with no gene match: 11. DNA for the CDR3: TGTGCCAGCAGCTCTATCCCCCCAGGGGGCCGCTACAATGAGCAGTTCTTC. Protein: CASSSIPPGGRYNEQFF. The full variable domain, with the rest looked up from reference TRBV5-5 and TRBJ2-1, is DAGVTQSPTHLIKTRGQQVTLRCSPISGHKSVSWYQQVLGQGPQFIFQYYEKEERGRGNFPDRFSARQFPNYSSELNVNALLLGDSALYLCASSSIPPGGRYNEQFFGPGTRLTVL.

In this sample, this clone turned up a few times. V is TRBV5-1 and J is TRBJ1-2; the match to TRBD1 covers 9 bases. Germline loops: CDR1 SGHRS, CDR2 YFSETQ. The CDR3 extends over 15 amino acids. Losses at the gene ends were 4 bases for V and 7 bases for J; bases not matched to a gene: 11. CDR3 in DNA: TGCGCCAGCAGCATACAGACAGGGGGTGCCTTTGGCTACACCTTC. It specifies CASSIQTGGAFGYTF.

By its share, this clone is medium-sized. The rearrangement links TRBV4-1 to TRBJ1-1; TRBD1 is a possible D gene (6 bases). There are 15 residues in the CDR3. V shed 3 bases and J shed 1 base, with 12 bases lying between them. The germline gives CDR1 MGHRA, CDR2 YSYEKL. CDR3 sequence: CASSQGAGGNTEAFF. In DNA form, the CDR3 reads TGCGCCAGCAGCCAGGGGGCGGGGGGGAACACTGAAGCTTTCTTT.

The rearrangement links TRBV6-6 to TRBJ1-1; weak D call: TRBD1 (5 bases). The V gene's germline CDR1 is MNHNY and CDR2 SVGAGI (reference sequence). Trimming removed 4 bases at V and 8 bases at J, with 14 bases between. The length of the CDR3 is 13 residues. The CDR3 sequence is CASSSTHWGEAFF. The CDR3 DNA reads TGTGCCAGCAGTTCGACCCATTGGGGGGAAGCTTTCTTT.

CDR3 DNA sequence: TGTGCCAGCAGCTTGGACGGGGGGGTCACTGAAGCTTTCTTT. Its translation is CASSLDGGVTEAFF. The chain has TRBV5-5 and TRBJ1-1; the D gene is possibly TRBD1 (5 bases). V was clipped by 0 bases and J by 4 bases, with 10 bases between them. The CDR3 is 14 amino acids. Germline V gene sequence: CDR1 SGHKS, CDR2 YYEKEE (reference sequence).

This sequence joins TRBV11-3 and TRBJ2-1; no clear D. This CDR3 is 15 amino acids long. CDR1 SGHNT and CDR2 YENEEA come from the germline V gene. Deletions cut 0 bases from V and 3 bases from J, with 9 bases between. CDR3 amino acids: CASSLDGRVYNEQFF. The CDR3 bases are TGTGCCAGCAGCTTAGATGGAAGGGTCTACAATGAGCAGTTCTTC.

The V and J genes are TRBV6-5 and TRBJ2-1, with D uncertain. Trimming left V 5 bases short and J 8 bases short, with 7 bases between. From germline, CDR1 is MNHEY and CDR2 SVGAGI. The CDR3 is 11 residues long. CDR3 nucleotide sequence: TGTGCCAGCAGTGAAGGTTATGAGCAGTTCTTC. Translated: CASSEGYEQFF.

The rearrangement uses TRBV7-8 and TRBJ1-5; a possible D gene is TRBD1 (5 bases). Germline V gene lookup returns CDR1 SGHVS and CDR2 FQNEAQ. The CDR3 loop spans 15 amino acids. The V gene lost 4 bases and the J gene lost 2 bases, with 12 bases spanning the gap. CDR3 sequence: CASSSGARGNQPQHF. CDR3 bases: TGTGCCAGCAGCTCTGGGGCGCGGGGCAATCAGCCCCAGCATTTT.

J is TRBJ2-3 and V is TRBV5-1, with D unresolved. CDR1 and CDR2 (germline): SGHRS, YFSETQ. There are 16 residues in the CDR3. V was trimmed by 0 bases and J by 0 bases, leaving 11 bases between them. This chain's CDR3 is CASSLGDGFSTDTQYF. CDR3 coding DNA: TGCGCCAGCAGCTTGGGAGACGGATTTAGCACAGATACGCAGTATTTT.

A single count supports this clone. The chain couples TRBV18 to TRBJ2-2, with D uncertain. V lost 1 base to trimming and J lost 4 bases, with 10 bases between them. CDR3 length: 15 amino acids. In germline, CDR1 is KGHSH, CDR2 LQKENI. CDR3 in DNA: TGTGCCAGCTCACCACTAGCAGTTCCCACCGGGGAGCTGTTTTTT. This encodes CASSPLAVPTGELFF. Complete variable domain (other parts from reference TRBV18 and TRBJ2-2): NAGVMQNPRHLVRRRGQEARLRCSPMKGHSHVYWYRQLPEEGLKFMVYLQKENIIDESGMPKERFSAEFPKEGPSILRIQQVVRGDSAAYFCASSPLAVPTGELFFGEGSRLTVL.

V and J are TRBV5-5 and TRBJ1-2; maybe TRBD1 (6 bases). The CDR3 runs 13 residues. Germline CDR1 SGHKS, CDR2 YYEKEE (reference sequence). V gave up 0 bases and J gave up 6 bases, with 9 bases separating them. The CDR3 sequence: CASSLAAGDGYTF. For the CDR3, the DNA is TGTGCCAGCAGCTTGGCGGCAGGGGATGGCTACACCTTC.

This chain joins TRBV7-8 and TRBJ1-5; D perhaps matches TRBD1 (5 bases). Trimming took 5 bases from V and 3 from J, leaving 14 bases between them. This CDR3 region has 15 residues. Germline V CDR1 and CDR2: SGHVS, FQNEAQ. The CDR3 is CASSHLGGLNQPQHF. In DNA form, the CDR3 reads TGTGCCAGCAGCCACTTGGGGGGTCTCAATCAGCCCCAGCATTTT.

This chain links TRBV4-1 with TRBJ2-6, with 7 positions matching TRBD1. With V trimmed by 0 bases and J by 0 bases, 8 bases remained unmatched. This CDR3 is 19 amino acids long. Germline assignment: CDR1 MGHRA and CDR2 YSYEKL. The DNA of the CDR3 is TGCGCCAGCAGCCAAGATGGTGACAGGGTGCCCTCTGGGGCCAACGTCCTGACTTTC. Protein sequence: CASSQDGDRVPSGANVLTF.

The chain recombines TRBV4-1 with TRBJ1-1; D not certain. V lost 2 bases and J 1 base, leaving 8 bases between the germline ends. CDR1 is MGHRA and CDR2 is YSYEKL in the germline V gene. This CDR3 spans 14 amino acids. The CDR3 loop reads CASSQQVQNTEAFF. The CDR3 nucleotides are TGCGCCAGCAGCCAACAAGTCCAGAACACTGAAGCTTTCTTT.

The chain uses TRBV18 and TRBJ2-7; 9 bases map to TRBD1. The CDR3 extends over 16 amino acids. Germline CDR1 is KGHSH and CDR2 is LQKENI. The V and J ends lost 4 bases and 2 bases, in that order; junction bases with no gene match: 9. The CDR3 DNA reads as TGTGCCAGCTCACAACACACCGGGACAGGGCCCTACGAGCAGTACTTC. Translating gives CASSQHTGTGPYEQYF.